The rows below give T cell receptor beta chains drawn from one sample of a study of CD8 T cells in ankylosing spondylitis. From the 5' RACE reads, TCRdb called clonotypes with MiXCR, one entry per CDR3 protein. The data show roughly 250,000 distinct CDR3 sequences, about 10% seen once. Sequencing was performed on blood, either unsorted or a sorted T cell fraction (not recorded which). Receptors were obtained from a male donor with ankylosing spondylitis or in good health (not recorded which). Each CDR3 is given with its conserved first and last residue. Fields, in order: clone size, D gene, V gene, J gene, CDR3 protein, CDR3 DNA. A D gene is named only where the DNA matches it firmly. Some rows mark clone size as missing; the rest say once, few, many or name a class of expanded clone.

abundance: NA; d_gene: TRBD2; v_gene: TRBV11-2; j_gene: TRBJ2-7; CDR3aa: CASSLSGPLPYEQYF; CDR3nt: TGTGCCAGCAGCCTTAGCGGGCCACTCCCCTACGAGCAGTACTTC
abundance: many; d_gene: NA; v_gene: TRBV3-1; j_gene: TRBJ2-7; CDR3aa: CASSQRGPGTSEQYF; CDR3nt: TGTGCCAGCAGCCAAAGGGGTCCAGGGACAAGCGAGCAGTACTTC
abundance: once; d_gene: TRBD2; v_gene: TRBV5-1; j_gene: TRBJ2-1; CDR3aa: CASSTSGEYNVQLF; CDR3nt: TGCGCCAGCAGCACTAGCGGAGAGTACAATGTGCAGCTCTTC
abundance: many; d_gene: NA; v_gene: TRBV29-1; j_gene: TRBJ1-1; CDR3aa: CSVALSPNTEAFF; CDR3nt: TGCAGCGTCGCCTTAAGTCCAAACACTGAAGCTTTCTTT
abundance: many; d_gene: NA; v_gene: TRBV14; j_gene: TRBJ2-7; CDR3aa: CASSQASGTLSSYEQYF; CDR3nt: TGTGCCAGCAGCCAAGCCTCAGGGACCCTCTCCTCCTACGAGCAGTACTTC
abundance: few; d_gene: NA; v_gene: TRBV7-9; j_gene: TRBJ2-1; CDR3aa: CASSVDINEQFF; CDR3nt: TGTGCCAGTTCCGTAGATATCAATGAGCAGTTCTTC
abundance: many; d_gene: TRBD1; v_gene: TRBV10-3; j_gene: TRBJ2-1; CDR3aa: CAATGTGVNEQFF; CDR3nt: TGTGCCGCCACCGGGACAGGGGTCAATGAGCAGTTCTTC
abundance: NA; d_gene: NA; v_gene: TRBV19; j_gene: TRBJ2-7; CDR3aa: CASSIERSYEQYF; CDR3nt: TGTGCCAGTAGTATAGAACGCTCCTACGAGCAGTACTTC
abundance: NA; d_gene: NA; v_gene: TRBV6-6; j_gene: TRBJ2-7; CDR3aa: CASSYENEQYF; CDR3nt: TGTGCCAGCAGTTACGAGAACGAGCAGTACTTC
abundance: few; d_gene: TRBD1; v_gene: TRBV20-1; j_gene: TRBJ2-5; CDR3aa: CSATVQGAYETQYF; CDR3nt: TGCAGTGCAACAGTACAGGGGGCCTACGAGACCCAGTACTTC
abundance: many; d_gene: TRBD1; v_gene: TRBV7-2; j_gene: TRBJ2-2; CDR3aa: CASSPGQGYGELFF; CDR3nt: TGTGCCAGCAGCCCGGGACAGGGGTACGGGGAGCTGTTTTTT
abundance: many; d_gene: TRBD2; v_gene: TRBV25-1; j_gene: TRBJ2-7; CDR3aa: CASSGWGLAGVSEQYF; CDR3nt: TGTGCCAGCAGTGGATGGGGACTAGCGGGAGTTTCCGAGCAGTACTTC
abundance: many; d_gene: NA; v_gene: TRBV7-8; j_gene: TRBJ1-1; CDR3aa: CASSWGTGYTEAFF; CDR3nt: TGTGCCAGCAGCTGGGGAACAGGGTATACTGAAGCTTTCTTT
abundance: many; d_gene: TRBD1; v_gene: TRBV3-1; j_gene: TRBJ2-3; CDR3aa: CASSPRQGIPVQYF; CDR3nt: TGTGCCAGCAGCCCCCGACAGGGAATCCCCGTTCAGTATTTT
abundance: many; d_gene: NA; v_gene: TRBV7-9; j_gene: TRBJ2-1; CDR3aa: CASSYLRSSYNEQFF; CDR3nt: TGTGCCAGCAGCTACCTCAGGAGCTCCTACAATGAGCAGTTCTTC
abundance: few; d_gene: TRBD2; v_gene: TRBV30; j_gene: TRBJ2-1; CDR3aa: CAWSKGAGVEFF; CDR3nt: TGTGCCTGGAGCAAAGGGGCGGGGGTGGAGTTCTTC
abundance: many; d_gene: NA; v_gene: TRBV5-1; j_gene: TRBJ2-5; CDR3aa: CASSLTGQTGETQYF; CDR3nt: TGCGCCAGCAGCTTGACCGGACAGACCGGGGAGACCCAGTACTTC
abundance: many; d_gene: NA; v_gene: TRBV29-1; j_gene: TRBJ2-7; CDR3aa: CSVEGRADSYEQYF; CDR3nt: TGCAGCGTTGAAGGGAGGGCGGACTCCTACGAGCAGTACTTC
abundance: NA; d_gene: NA; v_gene: TRBV19; j_gene: TRBJ1-5; CDR3aa: CASSEAFNQPQHF; CDR3nt: TGTGCCAGTAGTGAAGCCTTTAATCAGCCCCAGCATTTT
abundance: many; d_gene: NA; v_gene: TRBV5-6; j_gene: TRBJ2-7; CDR3aa: CASSRTLSYEQYF; CDR3nt: TGTGCCAGCAGTCGGACTTTATCCTACGAGCAGTACTTC
abundance: few; d_gene: TRBD2; v_gene: TRBV11-1; j_gene: TRBJ2-2; CDR3aa: CASSWGGAGGRNTGELFF; CDR3nt: TGTGCCAGCAGCTGGGGAGGAGCGGGAGGCCGGAACACCGGGGAGCTGTTTTTT
abundance: many; d_gene: NA; v_gene: TRBV6-5; j_gene: TRBJ1-1; CDR3aa: CASSYSPLNTEAFF; CDR3nt: TGTGCCAGCAGTTACTCTCCCCTGAACACTGAAGCTTTCTTT
abundance: few; d_gene: NA; v_gene: TRBV12-3/TRBV12-4; j_gene: TRBJ1-2; CDR3aa: CASSLNGNYGYTF; CDR3nt: TGTGCCAGCAGTTTGAACGGGAACTATGGCTACACCTTC
abundance: many; d_gene: NA; v_gene: TRBV20-1; j_gene: TRBJ1-3; CDR3aa: CSARDSRQAFGDTIYF; CDR3nt: TGCAGTGCTAGAGATTCTCGACAGGCGTTTGGGGACACCATATATTTT
abundance: many; d_gene: TRBD1; v_gene: TRBV12-3/TRBV12-4; j_gene: TRBJ1-1; CDR3aa: CASIRTGGLFMNTEAFF; CDR3nt: TGTGCCAGCATAAGGACAGGGGGCCTCTTCATGAACACTGAAGCTTTCTTT
abundance: many; d_gene: NA; v_gene: TRBV5-1; j_gene: TRBJ2-7; CDR3aa: CASSLAGQSYEQYF; CDR3nt: TGCGCCAGCAGCTTGGCTGGGCAGTCCTACGAGCAGTACTTC
abundance: many; d_gene: TRBD1; v_gene: TRBV3-1; j_gene: TRBJ2-2; CDR3aa: CASSQGTGWENGELFF; CDR3nt: TGTGCCAGCAGCCAAGGGACAGGGTGGGAGAACGGGGAGCTGTTTTTT
abundance: many; d_gene: TRBD1; v_gene: TRBV20-1; j_gene: TRBJ2-5; CDR3aa: CSARPDRGQMETQYF; CDR3nt: TGCAGTGCTAGACCGGACAGGGGGCAGATGGAGACCCAGTACTTC
abundance: few; d_gene: NA; v_gene: TRBV7-9; j_gene: TRBJ2-1; CDR3aa: CASSLIPTSPYNEQFF; CDR3nt: TGTGCCAGCAGCCTGATCCCCACAAGTCCATACAATGAGCAGTTCTTC